This T cell receptor beta chain was sequenced during a study of shared clonotypes between healthy human individuals. Study results and limitations: The naive CD4 repertoires of a handful of donors were compared, and 5% to 6.5% of clonotypes were shared. Some clonotypes were shared by all four sorted-subset donors, while others were not shared. The non-shared ones had lower generation probabilities than the shared ones.

It was about 190 ng DNA, 28,000 or so T cell genomes, that sorted-subset replicate PCRs used. TCRdb keeps only in-frame clones here, not all; method: immunoSEQ multiplex PCR. The repertoire holds roughly 2.5 million clones, with around nine tenths as singletons. Donors comprised healthy HIV-negative adults lacking recent acute infections or vaccinations. With regard to this clone: What it binds is unknown.

The CDR3 spans 13 residues. CDR1 and CDR2 (germline): SGHRS, YFSETQ. The sequencing input was naive CD4+ T cells sorted from blood. The subset is: CD45RA+ positively selected. V is TRBV5-1 and J is TRBJ2-5; D is ambiguous. The J call may be wrong; the DNA end is better matched by TRBJ2-7. The receptor comes from a man between 18 and 29 years old in good health. CDR3 region: CASSTEVGYEQYF. For the CDR3, the DNA is TGCGCCAGCAGCACCGAGGTCGGGTACGAGCAGTACTTC.